This T cell receptor beta chain appears in the sequencing data of a study of T cell responses to AZD1222 COVID-19 vaccine (dated by TCRdb to about 2021). General notes on the study: A total of about 240 trial participants underwent TCR sequencing, of whom 200 to 220 received two doses of AZD1222 and roughly 25 received two doses of the MenACWY control vaccine. Trial participants were enrolled by age into subgroups of 18-55, 56-69 and 70-plus years, and around 140, 26 and 57 TCR-sequenced participants, respectively, were included in these subgroups.

In light of the paper, this sample's time point label describes: about 28 days (+/-7) after the second vaccine dose. AZD1222 recipients whose second dose came at about 4 weeks and those whose second dose came at about 12 weeks were combined into one group, since spike-specific TCR depth and breadth did not differ between the two schedules. Vaccinee samples came from UK trials COV001 and COV002, including a single-blind randomized controlled phase 2/3 trial of AZD1222 (ChAdOx1 nCoV-19) in healthy adults. Trial participant PBMC samples were collected at day 0 and day 28 after the second dose for TCRbeta chain sequencing. The CDR3 regions of human TCRbeta chains were analyzed by immunosequencing. On the authors' methods: Repertoire TCRs were matched against a reference library of SARS-CoV-2-specific TCRs generated with the MIRA antigen-specificity platform. Breadth was defined as the fraction of unique TCRs that were SARS-CoV-2-associated, and depth was defined as the fraction of total T cells that were SARS-CoV-2-associated. Using the MIRA data, each spike-specific TCR was mapped to the spike region that the TCR reacts to and placed in a CD4 or CD8 class. Log10-transformed breadth and depth values were compared by one-way ANOVA with Sidak's multiple comparisons tests. The table comes from immuneACCESS by way of TCRdb, which keeps in-frame sequences with V and J called. Part of the clones is missing from these tables; in studies checked, under half for an unresolved V gene and the rest for unknown reasons. For V, J and clone size, that table is used; D and trimming come from the DNA. The sample records around 140,000 clones, around 92% of which are singletons. Together, the top ten hold under 2% of the sample.

Summary of the overall study and its limitations: Because no samples from the day 14 peak response were available, repertoires could be characterized only after the peak T cell response. After two AZD1222 doses, both the breadth and the depth of spike-specific TCRs were significantly higher than at day 0 and than in MenACWY recipients. Participants were mostly white British and included more females than males, and it was suggested by the authors that clonal diversity may have been underestimated. In the small 56-69-year group, the increase in depth fell short of significance, most likely because of low power. Vaccine-associated CD4 TCRs spanned the whole spike protein, with dominant responses in regions 160-218 and 743-854. Epitopes outside the regions mutated in the B.1.351 and B.1.1.7 variants were reportedly recognized by nearly half of the unique spike-specific TCRs. Conclusions about previously exposed vaccinees are limited because only a handful of AZD1222 recipients were SARS-CoV-2 seropositive at baseline.

Worth noting for this clone: Which antigen it targets is not known. One base away there is no much larger clone; base qualities are not given.

The CDR3 numbers 19 residues from cysteine through phenylalanine. Kept here is only the CDR3 DNA, which spans 57 bases and is read in frame from base 1. The germline V gene (reference sequence) provides CDR1 LGHDT and CDR2 YNNKEL. V was cut back by 1 base and J by 6 bases, leaving a gap of 25 bases between them. This sequence was found in an adult who received the AZD1222 COVID-19 vaccine. The rearrangement combines TRBV3-1 (or the pseudogene TRBV3-2) with TRBJ2-1, and TRBD2 may be the D gene, going by 6 matching bases. The material sequenced was peripheral blood, taken 28 days after the second AZD1222 dose. The DNA sequence is TGTGCCAGCAGCCAAGTCTGGGGTTCCGCGGGAAGGAGTAGCAATGAGCAGTTCTTC. Its translation is CASSQVWGSAGRSSNEQFF.